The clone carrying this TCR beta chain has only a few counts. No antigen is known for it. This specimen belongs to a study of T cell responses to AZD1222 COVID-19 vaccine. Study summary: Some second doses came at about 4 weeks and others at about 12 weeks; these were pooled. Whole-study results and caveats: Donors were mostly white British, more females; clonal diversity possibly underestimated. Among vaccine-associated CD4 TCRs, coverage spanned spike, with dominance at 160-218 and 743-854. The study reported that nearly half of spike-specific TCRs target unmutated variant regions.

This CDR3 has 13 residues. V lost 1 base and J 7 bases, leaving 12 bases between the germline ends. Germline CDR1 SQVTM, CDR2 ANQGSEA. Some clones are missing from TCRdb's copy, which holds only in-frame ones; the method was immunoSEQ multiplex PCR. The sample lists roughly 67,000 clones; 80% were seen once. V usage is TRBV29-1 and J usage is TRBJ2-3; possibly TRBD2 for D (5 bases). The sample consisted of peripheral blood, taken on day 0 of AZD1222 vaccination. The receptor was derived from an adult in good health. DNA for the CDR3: TGCAGCGTTGAAGGGGTAGCCGGGAATACGCAGTATTTT. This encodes CSVEGVAGNTQYF.